This entry lists 20 T cell receptor beta chains sequenced from one sample in a study of blood T cell repertoires in COVID-19 (dated by TCRdb to the early 2020s). The library was produced with the immunoSEQ multiplex PCR assay. TCRdb obtained this table from immuneACCESS and retained in-frame rearrangements with V and J assigned. These tables miss some clones; where compared with another copy, unresolved V genes account for less than half of the shortfall, and the remainder is unexplained. For this sample the table gives roughly 30,000 clones, of which more than 70% were detected only once. The ten largest account for roughly 21% of the sample. Sequences were obtained from peripheral blood. The receptors stem from a boy younger than 10 with active or convalescent COVID-19.

The chain links TRBV28 to TRBJ1-5, with 8 bases that match TRBD1. V gave up 1 base and J gave up 2 bases; unmatched junction bases: 1. The CDR3 is made up of 15 amino acids. Germline V gene sequence: CDR1 MDHEN, CDR2 SYDVKM. DNA of the CDR3: TGTGCCAGCAGTTTATTGGGACAGGGCAATCAGCCCCAGCATTTT. It is translated as CASSLLGQGNQPQHF. The full variable domain, rest sourced from reference TRBV28 and TRBJ1-5, is DVKVTQSSRYLVKRTGEKVFLECVQDMDHENMFWYRQDPGLGLRLIYFSYDVKMKEKGDIPEGYSVSREKKERFSLILESASTNQTSMYLCASSLLGQGNQPQHFGDGTRLSIL.

J is TRBJ2-3 and V is TRBV9; possibly TRBD1 for D (5 bases). The CDR3 sequence is 13 residues long. Germline V gene sequence: CDR1 SGDLS, CDR2 YYNGEE. Trimming shortened V by 1 base and J by 4 bases, and 7 bases separated the two germline ends. The CDR3 reads CASSVLRADTQYF. Written as DNA, the CDR3 is TGTGCCAGCAGCGTACTCAGGGCAGATACGCAGTATTTT.

The chain recombines TRBV4-1 with TRBJ2-2; 9 bases fit TRBD2. The V gene end was trimmed by 3 bases and the J gene end by 1 base; junction bases not matched to a gene: 6. This CDR3 has 17 residues. Germline values: CDR1 MGHRA, CDR2 YSYEKL. CDR3 coding DNA: TGCGCCAGCAGCCACTTCAGCGGGGGGAAGAACACCGGGGAGCTGTTTTTT. It encodes CASSHFSGGKNTGELFF.

This chain uses TRBV5-5 with TRBJ2-2; D remains unclear. This CDR3 has 16 residues. V lost 0 bases to trimming and J lost 1 base, with 10 bases between them. CDR1 and CDR2 from the germline V gene are SGHKS and YYEKEE (reference sequence). The DNA of the CDR3 is TGTGCCAGCAGCTTGGATCTCGCGTGGAACACCGGGGAGCTGTTTTTT. Translated: CASSLDLAWNTGELFF.

The V gene is TRBV7-9, the J gene TRBJ1-2, with 7 bases that match TRBD1. V dropped 1 base and J dropped 2; count of bases not matched to a gene: 4. Germline lookup yields CDR1 SEHNR and CDR2 FQNEAQ (reference sequence). CDR3 length: 15 amino acids. Here the CDR3 reads CASSLVGTANYGYTF. Written as DNA, the CDR3 is TGTGCCAGCAGCTTAGTCGGGACAGCCAACTATGGCTACACCTTC. The variable domain in full, completed from reference TRBV7-9 and TRBJ1-2, reads DTGVSQNPRHKITKRGQNVTFRCDPISEHNRLYWYRQTLGQGPEFLTYFQNEAQLEKSRLLSDRFSAERPKGSFSTLEIQRTEQGDSAMYLCASSLVGTANYGYTFGSGTRLTVV.

J is TRBJ1-1 and V is TRBV18; TRBD1 aligns across 9 bases. This CDR3 is 14 amino acids long. V was clipped by 3 bases and J by 10 bases; unmatched bases: 9. The germline V gene encodes CDR1 KGHSH and CDR2 LQKENI. CDR3 region: CASSPKRDRVVAFF. The CDR3 DNA follows: TGTGCCAGCTCACCGAAACGGGACAGGGTCGTAGCTTTCTTT.

This clone occurred once. The V call is TRBV7-9, the J call TRBJ2-3; 7 bases are shared with TRBD1. The CDR3 is 14 amino acids. Trimming at V came to 6 bases and at J to 7 bases, leaving 10 bases not matched to a gene. The germline gives CDR1 SEHNR, CDR2 FQNEAQ (reference sequence). CDR3 in DNA: TGTGCCAGCAGAATCGAGGGGGCCGGCTATACGCAGTATTTT. This sequence encodes CASRIEGAGYTQYF. Filled out from reference TRBV7-9 and TRBJ2-3, the complete variable domain reads DTGVSQNPRHKITKRGQNVTFRCDPISEHNRLYWYRQTLGQGPEFLTYFQNEAQLEKSRLLSDRFSAERPKGSFSTLEIQRTEQGDSAMYLCASRIEGAGYTQYFGPGTRLTVL.

This clone was counted only a few times. V and J are TRBV28 and TRBJ1-2, with D unclear. Germline-derived CDR1 and CDR2 are MDHEN and SYDVKM. V shed 0 bases and J shed 2 bases, with 13 bases lying between them. The CDR3 loop spans 16 amino acids. CDR3 DNA: TGTGCCAGCAGTTTATGGGGTACCGGGGAAAACTATGGCTACACCTTC. Translated: CASSLWGTGENYGYTF.

The rearrangement joins TRBV9 to TRBJ1-1; D is undetermined. The ends were cut back, 3 bases at V and 4 bases at J, with 13 bases in the middle. The CDR3 runs 14 residues. Germline values: CDR1 SGDLS, CDR2 YYNGEE. The CDR3 DNA is TGTGCCAGCAGCGCGGGAGCTGGGAGCACTGAAGCTTTCTTT. Translation gives CASSAGAGSTEAFF.

The gene calls are TRBV5-1 and TRBJ2-1; 10 bases are shared with TRBD2. The CDR3 runs to 17 residues. The germline V gene encodes CDR1 SGHRS and CDR2 YFSETQ. Trimming took 3 bases from V and 3 from J; bases not matched to a gene: 9. The CDR3 sequence is CASSSRKSGGVYNEQFF. As DNA, the CDR3 is TGCGCCAGCAGCTCCCGTAAGAGCGGGGGGGTCTACAATGAGCAGTTCTTC.

This rearrangement joins TRBV30 to TRBJ2-1; D is perhaps TRBD2 (6 bases). The germline V gene encodes CDR1 GTSNPN and CDR2 SVGIG (reference sequence). V gave up 3 bases and J gave up 0 bases, with 15 bases separating them. The CDR3 length is 16 residues. CDR3 amino acids: CAWRYVSGYSYNEQFF. CDR3 nucleotide sequence: TGTGCCTGGAGATATGTTAGCGGTTACTCCTACAATGAGCAGTTCTTC.

This clone was counted between two and nine times. At one end the junction does not follow the germline gene, possibly because of a read error. The gene calls are TRBV18 and TRBJ1-2, with 7 positions matching TRBD1. The CDR3 is 13 residues long. CDR1 is KGHSH and CDR2 is LQKENI in the germline V gene. The CDR3 DNA sequence: TGTGCCAGCTCGCCACAGGGGAACTATGGCTACACCTTC. This codes for CASSPQGNYGYTF.

The gene calls are TRBV5-1 and TRBJ2-3, with TRBD2 identical over 10 bases. CDR1 is SGHRS, CDR2 YFSETQ, per germline. V trimming: 0 bases; J trimming: 6 bases; junction bases outside the gene matches: 10. The CDR3 is made up of 17 amino acids. The CDR3 sequence: CASSLGSSSGGEDTQYF. CDR3 in DNA: TGCGCCAGCAGCTTGGGCAGCTCCAGCGGGGGGGAGGATACGCAGTATTTT.

This chain joins TRBV27 and TRBJ2-7, with TRBD1 matching 11 bases. This CDR3 region has 15 residues. Germline V CDR1 and CDR2: MNHEY, SMNVEV (reference sequence). V gave up 5 bases and J gave up 2 bases; unmatched junction bases: 5. This CDR3 reads CASSPGQGVPYEQYV. Here the CDR3 DNA reads TGTGCCAGCAGTCCGGGACAGGGGGTCCCCTACGAGCAGTACGTC.

The CDR3 region has the DNA TGTGCCAGCAGCTTGGGTGATTGGGCCTGGGAGACCCAGTACTTC. It specifies CASSLGDWAWETQYF. This chain connects TRBV11-2 to TRBJ2-5; D unclear. This CDR3 has 15 residues. In germline, CDR1 is SGHAT, CDR2 FQNNGV. Trimming removed 3 bases at V and 5 bases at J, with 16 bases between.

This clone was observed once. The V and J genes are TRBV11-2 and TRBJ1-5; 7 bases match TRBD1. The trim removed 2 bases at V and 0 bases at J, leaving 4 bases unmatched. Germline V gives CDR1 SGHAT, CDR2 FQNNGV. The CDR3 length is 16 residues. The CDR3 DNA follows: TGTGCCAGCAGCTTATCAAGGGGGCATAGCAATCAGCCCCAGCATTTT. Its protein is CASSLSRGHSNQPQHF.

The chain employs TRBV9 and TRBJ2-1, with 7 nucleotides matching TRBD2. The germline V gene encodes CDR1 SGDLS and CDR2 YYNGEE. The ends lost 3 bases at V and 6 bases at J; junction bases unmatched: 9. CDR3 length: 15 amino acids. CDR3 amino acids: CASSAEKGLTNEQFF. The CDR3 DNA sequence: TGTGCCAGCAGCGCAGAAAAGGGACTAACCAATGAGCAGTTCTTC.

V is TRBV5-1 and J is TRBJ1-4; 7 bases map to TRBD1. The CDR3 runs to 14 residues. The germline V gene encodes CDR1 SGHRS and CDR2 YFSETQ. V was clipped by 6 bases and J by 5 bases; unmatched bases: 7. The CDR3 here is CASTQGGGNEKLFF. In nucleotides, the CDR3 is TGCGCCAGCACGCAAGGAGGGGGCAATGAAAAACTGTTTTTT.

V is TRBV4-3 and J is TRBJ2-3; 7 nucleotides agree with TRBD1. Germline loops: CDR1 LGHNA, CDR2 YSLEER. The CDR3 consists of 15 residues. After removal of 2 bases from V and 6 bases from J, the junction contained 8 bases not matched to a gene. The CDR3 coding sequence is TGCGCCAGCAGCCAACTGACAGGGTACGGCGATACGCAGTATTTT. Amino acids: CASSQLTGYGDTQYF.

J is TRBJ1-1 and V is TRBV6-2 or TRBV6-3, with D unclear. The CDR3 runs to 13 residues. The germline V gene has CDR1 MNHEY and CDR2 SVGEGT. Trimming removed 4 bases at V and 1 base at J, with 7 bases between. The CDR3 sequence is CASSFRQNTEAFF. In nucleotides, the CDR3 is TGTGCCAGCAGTTTCCGACAGAACACTGAAGCTTTCTTT.